This T cell receptor beta chain was retrieved from a study of blood T cell repertoires in COVID-19. Profiling relied on immunoSEQ multiplex PCR, and the TCRdb table lists in-frame clones only, not all of them. The sample consists of under 400,000 clones, approximately 90% of them appearing once. Source material: peripheral blood. The TCR comes from a woman aged 25 to 45 with COVID-19, enrolled during active disease.

The DNA for the CDR3 is TGTGCCAGCAGCGTAGGGCAGGGGACCTCCTTAGATGAGCAGTTCTTC. Its protein is CASSVGQGTSLDEQFF. V and J are TRBV9 and TRBJ2-1; D possibly corresponds to TRBD1 (6 bases). Germline CDR1 reads SGDLS; CDR2 reads YYNGEE. Deletions cut 0 bases from V and 8 bases from J, with 18 bases between. The CDR3 is 16 residues long.